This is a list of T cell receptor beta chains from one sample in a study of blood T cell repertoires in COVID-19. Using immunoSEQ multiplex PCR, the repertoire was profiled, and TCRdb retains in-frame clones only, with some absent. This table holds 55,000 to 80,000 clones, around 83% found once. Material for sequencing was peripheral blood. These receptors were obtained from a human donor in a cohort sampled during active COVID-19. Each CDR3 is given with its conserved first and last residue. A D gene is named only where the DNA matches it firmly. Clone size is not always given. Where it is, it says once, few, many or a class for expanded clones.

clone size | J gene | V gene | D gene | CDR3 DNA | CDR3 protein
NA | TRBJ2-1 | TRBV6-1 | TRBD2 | TGTGCCAGCAGTGAAGTCTTAGCGGGGGGATACAATGAGCAGTTCTTC | CASSEVLAGGYNEQFF
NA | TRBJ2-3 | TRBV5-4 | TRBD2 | TGTGCCAGCAGCTTGAGGGACTACACAGATACGCAGTATTTT | CASSLRDYTDTQYF
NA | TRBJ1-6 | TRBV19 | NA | TGTGCCAGTAGGAGGGCGCAGGGGAATTCACCCCTCCACTTT | CASRRAQGNSPLHF
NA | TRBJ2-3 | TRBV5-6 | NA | TGTGCCAGCAGCTTGAGGCGGGGCGCATTGGATACGCAGTATTTT | CASSLRRGALDTQYF
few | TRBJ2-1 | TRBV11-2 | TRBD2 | TGTGCCAGCACCCGACTGGGACTAGCGGGAGACAATGAGCAGTTCTTC | CASTRLGLAGDNEQFF
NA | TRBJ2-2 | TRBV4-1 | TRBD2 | TGCGCCAGCAGCCTCGGACTAGCGAGCACCGGGGAGCTGTTTTTT | CASSLGLASTGELFF
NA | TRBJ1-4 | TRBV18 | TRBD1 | TGTGCCAGCTCCTCGCAGACAGGGAATAATGAAAAACTGTTTTTT | CASSSQTGNNEKLFF
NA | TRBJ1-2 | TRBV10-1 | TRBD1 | TGCGCCACCAAAAACCGGGACAGGGGGCCCTATGGCTACACCTTC | CATKNRDRGPYGYTF
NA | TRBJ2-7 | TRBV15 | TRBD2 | TGTGCCACCAGCAGTCGGACTAGCGGGGCCCCCTACGAGCAGTACTTC | CATSSRTSGAPYEQYF
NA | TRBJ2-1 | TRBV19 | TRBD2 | TGTGCCAGTAGTATAGACCCACCCTGGACTAGCGGGGGGGCCTACAATGAGCAGTTCTTC | CASSIDPPWTSGGAYNEQFF
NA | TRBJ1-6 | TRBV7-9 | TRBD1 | TGTGCCAGCAGCTTAGGCCATGGGACAGCACTTAATTCACCCCTCCACTTT | CASSLGHGTALNSPLHF
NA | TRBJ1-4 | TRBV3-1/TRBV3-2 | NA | TGTGCCAGCAGCCAACCGGGGAGCCCTAGGGGGTACGAAAAACTGTTTTTT | CASSQPGSPRGYEKLFF
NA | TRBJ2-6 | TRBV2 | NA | TGTGCCAGCAGGGCGACAAACGGGGCCAACGTCCTGACTTTC | CASRATNGANVLTF
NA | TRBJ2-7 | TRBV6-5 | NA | TGTGCCAGCAGTTACTCCCTTAGAGCCTATATTCCTTTC | CASSYSLRAYIPF
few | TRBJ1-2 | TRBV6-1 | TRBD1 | TGTGCCAGCAGTGAAAGGCCAGGGGGTATTAATGGCTACACCTTC | CASSERPGGINGYTF
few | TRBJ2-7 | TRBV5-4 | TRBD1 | TGTGCCAGCAGCGTTACAGGGGTTAACGAGCAGTACTTC | CASSVTGVNEQYF
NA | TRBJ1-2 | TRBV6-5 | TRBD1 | TGTGCCAGCACCAAGACAGGGTCACCCTATGGCTACACCTTC | CASTKTGSPYGYTF
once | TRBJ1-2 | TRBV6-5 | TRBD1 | TGTGCCAGCAGAGAGGGACAGGGGGATGGCTACACCTTC | CASREGQGDGYTF
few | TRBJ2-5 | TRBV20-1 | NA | TGCAGTGCTAGCACGAGGACACAAGGGTACTTC | CSASTRTQGYF
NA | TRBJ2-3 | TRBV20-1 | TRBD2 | TGCAGTGCTAGTCTAGCGGGAGTCAGGGATACGCAGTATTTT | CSASLAGVRDTQYF
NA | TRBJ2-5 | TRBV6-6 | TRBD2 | TGTGCCAGCAGCTCTTTAAGGGGCAGGACGACACTAGCGGGGGGGATTGGGAAGACCCAGTACTTC | CASSSLRGRTTLAGGIGKTQYF
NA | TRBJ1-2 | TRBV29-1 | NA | TGCAGCGTTGCCGAACAGGGTCCAGGGGGCTACACCTTC | CSVAEQGPGGYTF
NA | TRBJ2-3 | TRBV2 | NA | TGTGCCAGCACCCGTGTTAGCACAGATACGCAGTATTTT | CASTRVSTDTQYF
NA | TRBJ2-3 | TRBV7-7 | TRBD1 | TGTGCCAGCAGCACAGGGACAGACCCAGATACGCAGTATTTT | CASSTGTDPDTQYF
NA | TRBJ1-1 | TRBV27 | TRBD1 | TGTGCCAGCAGTTTATCCGGGACAGTGAACACTGAAGCTTTCTTT | CASSLSGTVNTEAFF
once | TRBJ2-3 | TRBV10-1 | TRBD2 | TGCGCCAGCAGTGGACTAGCGGGAGGCGCAGATACGCAGTATTTT | CASSGLAGGADTQYF
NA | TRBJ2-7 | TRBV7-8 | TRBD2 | TGTGCCAGCAGCTTAAGCTGGCGGGAGTCCCCCTACGAGCAGTACTTC | CASSLSWRESPYEQYF
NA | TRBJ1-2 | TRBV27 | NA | TGTGCCAGCAGTTTATCTGGGAGATCATTCACCTTC | CASSLSGRSFTF
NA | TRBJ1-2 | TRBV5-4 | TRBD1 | TGTGCCAGCAGCTTGGAACCGACAGGGGGCTATGGCTACACCTTC | CASSLEPTGGYGYTF
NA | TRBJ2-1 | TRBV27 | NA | TGTGCCAGCAGTTCACGCTCCGGGGAGCAGTTCTTC | CASSSRSGEQFF
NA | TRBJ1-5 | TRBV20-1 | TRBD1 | TGCAGTGCTAGTGGCGGGACAGGGCACAATCAGCCCCAGCATTTT | CSASGGTGHNQPQHF
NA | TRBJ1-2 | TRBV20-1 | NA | TGCAGTGCTAGTAAGGAGCGAGGCTACACCTTC | CSASKERGYTF
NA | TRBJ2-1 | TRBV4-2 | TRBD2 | TGTGCCAGCAGCCCCCGTGGTAGCGGGGGACAGAGCTCCTACAATGAGCAGTTCTTC | CASSPRGSGGQSSYNEQFF
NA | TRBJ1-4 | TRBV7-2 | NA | TGTGCCAGCAGCCCTCAGGGGATGAATGAAAAACTGTTTTTT | CASSPQGMNEKLFF
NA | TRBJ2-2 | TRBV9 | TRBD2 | TGTGCCAGCAGCGTCTTATCCGGGACTACGAACACCGGGGAGCTGTTTTTT | CASSVLSGTTNTGELFF
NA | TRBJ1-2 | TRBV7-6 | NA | TGTGCCAGCAGCTTAGATACAGGGCTAAGCTCTGGCTACACCTTC | CASSLDTGLSSGYTF
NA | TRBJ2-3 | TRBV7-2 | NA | TGTGCCAGCAGCTTAGGCAGTCCCACAGATACGCAGTATTTT | CASSLGSPTDTQYF
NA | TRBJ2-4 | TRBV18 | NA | TGTGCCAGCTCACCCAGGGAAGGGAACATTCAGTACTTC | CASSPREGNIQYF
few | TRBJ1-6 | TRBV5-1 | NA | TGCGCCAGCAGCTGGGATGGGGGCTGGAATTCACCCCTCCACTTT | CASSWDGGWNSPLHF
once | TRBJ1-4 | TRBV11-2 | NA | TGTGCCAGCAGCTTAGCCAGGTCTGACGAAAAACTGTTTTTT | CASSLARSDEKLFF
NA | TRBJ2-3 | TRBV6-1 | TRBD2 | TGTGCCAGCAGTGTACTAGCGGGAGGGCCAGGCACAGATACGCAGTATTTT | CASSVLAGGPGTDTQYF
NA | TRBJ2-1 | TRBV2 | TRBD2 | TGTGCCAGCAGCCCCAGGACTAGCGGACGTTACAATGAGCAGTTCTTC | CASSPRTSGRYNEQFF